This T cell receptor (beta chain) was identified in a study of CD8 T cells in ankylosing spondylitis. General study findings and limits: Matched ankylosing spondylitis synovial fluid reportedly contained a significantly enriched population of disease-linked clones. Characteristic of ankylosing spondylitis blood, it appeared, was a TCR beta motif comprising several highly homologous variants.

This clonotype occurred many times. Its antigen is still unknown. The CDR3 is 13 residues long. V lost 0 bases to trimming and J lost 8 bases, with 10 bases between them. Germline lookup yields CDR1 SEHNR and CDR2 FQNEAQ (reference sequence). In making TCR beta libraries, quantitative 5'-RACE with molecular barcodes was used. MiXCR, applied by TCRdb to the 5' RACE reads, yields one record per CDR3 protein. The data hold under 400,000 distinct CDR3 sequences, with 11% observed a single time. This clonotype was obtained from a female donor with ankylosing spondylitis or in good health (not recorded which). Sequencing used blood, either unsorted or a sorted T cell fraction (not recorded which). This chain uses TRBV7-9 with TRBJ1-2, with D perhaps matching TRBD1 (5 bases). The CDR3 spells CASSLAGEFGYTF. DNA of the CDR3: TGTGCCAGCAGCTTAGCGGGGGAGTTCGGCTACACCTTC.